This TCR beta chain originates from a study of cytomegalovirus exposure and HLA in healthy donors. PCR primers comprised 60 Vbeta and 13 Jbeta primers. In the original processing: An analysis performed later counted about 80 million unique TCR beta chains (around 11 million of them shared). Assay: immunoSEQ multiplex PCR; the TCRdb copy retains only in-frame clones and omits some. That table supplies the V and J calls and clone size; D and trimming were determined from the DNA. The sample lists about 150,000 clones, 65% to 80% occurring once. Germline-derived CDR1 and CDR2 are MGHDK and SYGVNS. The CDR3 contains 16 residues. V shed 4 bases, J shed 2 bases, and the junction held 2 bases outside the gene matches.

The chain uses TRBV25-1 and TRBJ2-1; TRBD2 agrees at 13 bases. The clonotype comes from a man in his forties in good health and CMV-seropositive. Source material: PBMCs. The CDR3 DNA reads as TGTGCCAGCAGTGGGGGACTAGCGGGGACCTACAATGAGCAGTTCTTC. Residues: CASSGGLAGTYNEQFF.